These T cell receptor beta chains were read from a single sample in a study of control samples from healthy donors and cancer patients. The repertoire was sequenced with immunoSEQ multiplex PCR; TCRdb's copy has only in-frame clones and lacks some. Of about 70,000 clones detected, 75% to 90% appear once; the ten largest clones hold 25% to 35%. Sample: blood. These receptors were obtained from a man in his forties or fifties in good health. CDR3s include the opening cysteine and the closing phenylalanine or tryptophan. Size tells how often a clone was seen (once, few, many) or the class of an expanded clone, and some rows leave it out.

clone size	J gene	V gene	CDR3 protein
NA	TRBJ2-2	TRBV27	CASSLNPGELFF
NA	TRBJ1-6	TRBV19	CASSTLQTDRGLSPLHF
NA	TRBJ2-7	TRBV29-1	CSVRTYEQYF
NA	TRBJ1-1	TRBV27	CASSSTLNIDPGNTEAFF
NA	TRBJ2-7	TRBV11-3	CASRNTGISYEQYF
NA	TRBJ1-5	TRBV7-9	CASNRGPNQPQHF
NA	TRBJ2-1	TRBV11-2	CASSLEPGGVGGYSYNEQFF
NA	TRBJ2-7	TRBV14	CASSPRKDEQYF
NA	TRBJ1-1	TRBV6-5	CASRLEGGGAFF
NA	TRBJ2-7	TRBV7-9	CASSLVGVGEQYF
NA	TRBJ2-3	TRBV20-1	CSASSPNQGLTDTQYF
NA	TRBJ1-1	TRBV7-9	CASSLRTGNTEAFF
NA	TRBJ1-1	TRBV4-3	CASSPGGQAFEAFF
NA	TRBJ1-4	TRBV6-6	CASSFGGTNEKLFF
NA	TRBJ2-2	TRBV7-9	CASIPRDFSDPGELFF
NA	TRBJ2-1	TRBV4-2	CASSQDLTELAGNEQFF
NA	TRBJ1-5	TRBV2	CASRRGGADNQPQHF
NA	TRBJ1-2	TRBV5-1	CASSRRTGGYTF
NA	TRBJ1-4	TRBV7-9	CASSSKDGVLTNEKLFF
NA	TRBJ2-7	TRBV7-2	CASSLIPGQVYEQYF
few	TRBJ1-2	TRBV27	CASSPVQGSNGGYTF
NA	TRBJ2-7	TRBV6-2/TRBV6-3	CASSYTLRWRDEQYF
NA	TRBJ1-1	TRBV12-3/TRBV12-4	CASSPDTEAFF
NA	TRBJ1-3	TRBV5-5	CASSLARTVLGGNTIYF
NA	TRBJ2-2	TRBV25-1	CASTDGPAGGRGTGELFF
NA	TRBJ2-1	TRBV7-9	CASMVSGGLSGNEQFF
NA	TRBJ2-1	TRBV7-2	CASSFLRDLSEQFF
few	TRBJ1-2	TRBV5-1	CASSLLPTGYGYTF
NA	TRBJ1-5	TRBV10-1	CASSDRGGQPQHF
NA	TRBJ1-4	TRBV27	CASSLAGSNEKLFF
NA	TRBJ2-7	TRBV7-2	CASSLRDEQYF
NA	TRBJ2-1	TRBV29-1	CSVGLGPYNEQFF
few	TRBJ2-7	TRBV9	CASSVEGQGLAEQYF
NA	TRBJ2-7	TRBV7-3	CASSDGTSYEQYF
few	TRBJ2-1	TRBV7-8	CASSLGTSGRARNEQFF
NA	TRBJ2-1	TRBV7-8	CASSVPTRIEQFF
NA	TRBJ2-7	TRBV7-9	CASSLGRSSYEQYF
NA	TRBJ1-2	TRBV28	CASSLGANYGYTF
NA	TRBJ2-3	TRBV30	CAWSKLLRGAITDTQYF
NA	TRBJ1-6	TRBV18	CASSDAGLGNSPLHF
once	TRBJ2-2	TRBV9	CASHRGQDTGELFF
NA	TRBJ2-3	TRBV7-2	CASSRTGARSDTQYF
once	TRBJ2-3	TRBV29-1	CSVGQTTDTQYF
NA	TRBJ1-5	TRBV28	CASRGGQAYQPQHF
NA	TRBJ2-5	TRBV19	CASSTGLATGYTQYF
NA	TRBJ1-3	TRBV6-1	CASSDSWSSGNTIYF
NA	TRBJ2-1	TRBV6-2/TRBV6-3	CASSYRRAQDEQFF
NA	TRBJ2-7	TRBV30	CAWSVRGRSGQYF